The entry below gives a single T cell receptor beta chain sequence along with its context. The source of the sample is a study of cytomegalovirus exposure and HLA in healthy donors. V was pared by 4 bases and J by 4 bases, with 9 bases of the junction left unmatched. Per the germline V gene, CDR1 is SGHRS and CDR2 is YFSETQ. The CDR3 length is 16 residues. The study ran its PCR with 60 Vbeta and 13 Jbeta primers. Generated by immunoSEQ multiplex PCR, the TCRdb table keeps only in-frame clones and is missing some. The table lists roughly 68,000 clones, 65% to 70% of them singletons. V is TRBV5-1 and J is TRBJ2-5, with TRBD1 matching over 11 bases. The material sequenced was PBMCs. The TCR sequence derives from a man aged 35 to 55 in good health and CMV-seropositive. CDR3 residues: CASSPRTGGKSETQYF. For the CDR3, the DNA is TGCGCCAGCAGCCCAAGGACAGGGGGCAAGTCAGAGACCCAGTACTTC.